Presented here are 13 T cell receptor beta chains from one specimen sequenced in a study of T cells in Graves' hyperthyroidism and ophthalmopathy. Amplification targeted TCR beta CDR3 regions from RNA transcripts. First-round RT-PCR targeting the TCR CDR3 was performed with the HTBI primer set. MiXCR, run by TCRdb on the multiplex PCR reads, gives a single entry per CDR3 protein. This sample has 300,000 to 450,000 distinct CDR3 sequences; roughly 17% occur once, and the top ten carry approximately 30%. Sequencing input: blood. The receptors were sampled from a young woman with Graves' hyperthyroidism that later progressed to Graves' ophthalmopathy.

This clonotype was picked up many times. This chain joins TRBV11-2 and TRBJ2-5; TRBD2 agrees at 9 bases. The CDR3 consists of 19 residues. Germline V gene sequence: CDR1 SGHAT, CDR2 FQNNGV. J gave up 5 bases and V 0 bases, and 16 bases lay outside the gene matches. CDR3 DNA: TGTGCCAGCAGCTTAGAGTACCTAGCGGGGTTTGAGAGTCGGGAGACCCAGTACTTC. Translated, it gives CASSLEYLAGFESRETQYF.

This clonotype appeared many times. The rearrangement links TRBV16 to TRBJ1-1, with D possibly being TRBD1 (5 bases). Germline CDR1 is KGHSY and CDR2 is FQNENV. This CDR3 comprises 15 residues. The V and J ends lost 1 base and 1 base respectively, with 10 bases between them. The CDR3 DNA reads as TGTGCCAGCAGCCAATACGGGACGGCGAACACTGAAGCTTTCTTT. Translated, it gives CASSQYGTANTEAFF.

This clonotype occurred many times. This chain links TRBV5-1 with TRBJ2-7; 7 bases are shared with TRBD2. V lost 0 bases, J lost 0 bases, and 6 bases stayed unmatched. The CDR3 spans 16 residues. Germline CDR1 SGHRS, CDR2 YFSETQ. Here the CDR3 reads CASSLDGGGYSYEQYF. The CDR3 DNA sequence: TGCGCCAGCAGCTTGGATGGGGGGGGGTACTCCTACGAGCAGTACTTC.

This clonotype was found many times. The chain uses TRBV28 and TRBJ1-5; the D is unclear. V was pared by 6 bases and J by 4 bases, with 13 bases between. The CDR3 contains 14 residues. CDR1 MDHEN and CDR2 SYDVKM come from the germline V gene. The CDR3 DNA reads as TGTGCCAGCAGCCTAATTCGAAATAATCAGCCCCAGCATTTT. It translates to CASSLIRNNQPQHF.

The J gene is TRBJ2-2, the V gene TRBV5-1, with D possibly being TRBD1 or TRBD2 (5 bases each). Germline loops: CDR1 SGHRS, CDR2 YFSETQ. V lost 0 bases and J 7 bases, leaving 16 bases between the germline ends. This CDR3 is 16 amino acids long. The CDR3 loop is CASSLALGGEVGELFF. The DNA of the CDR3 is TGCGCCAGCAGCTTGGCCCTTGGGGGAGAGGTCGGGGAGCTGTTTTTT.

The gene calls are TRBV19 and TRBJ2-3, with D perhaps TRBD2 (5 bases). V was trimmed by 3 bases and J by 4 bases, leaving 20 bases between them. This CDR3 has 17 residues. Germline values: CDR1 LNHDA, CDR2 SQIVND (reference sequence). The CDR3 sequence: CASSILLAMEQADTQYF. CDR3 in DNA: TGTGCCAGTAGTATTCTCCTAGCAATGGAGCAAGCAGATACGCAGTATTTT.

This clonotype was detected a few times. This chain joins TRBV29-1 and TRBJ2-3; 9 bases match TRBD2. Unmatched junction bases numbered 8, after V lost 1 base and J lost 3 bases. From germline, CDR1 is SQVTM and CDR2 ANQGSEA. The CDR3 runs to 16 residues. The CDR3 here is CSVEGTAGGPTDTQYF. As DNA, the CDR3 is TGCAGCGTTGAAGGAACGGCGGGAGGGCCGACAGATACGCAGTATTTT.

The sample holds a few counts of this clonotype. The V and J genes are TRBV15 and TRBJ2-7; D call uncertain. CDR1 is LNHNV, CDR2 YYDKDF, per germline (reference sequence). The V end was cut by 0 bases, the J end by 4 bases, with 7 bases between. This CDR3 region has 13 residues. The DNA of the CDR3 is TGTGCCACCAGCAGAGAATGGGGATACGAGCAGTACTTC. As protein: CATSREWGYEQYF. Variable domain in full (rest from reference TRBV15 and TRBJ2-7): DAMVIQNPRYQVTQFGKPVTLSCSQTLNHNVMYWYQQKSSQAPKLLFHYYDKDFNNEADTPDNFQSRRPNTSFCFLDIRSPGLGDTAMYLCATSREWGYEQYFGPGTRLTVT.

In its sample, this clonotype was seen many times. The chain combines TRBV24-1 with TRBJ2-3; 9 bases match TRBD2. The J segment lost 2 bases and the V segment lost 12 bases, leaving 11 bases of the junction unmatched. CDR1 KGHDR and CDR2 SFDVKD come from the germline V gene. This CDR3 spans 15 amino acids. CDR3 sequence: CAASGLAGVTDTQYF. For the CDR3, the DNA is TGTGCCGCTTCCGGGTTAGCGGGAGTCACAGATACGCAGTATTTT.

The chain has TRBV6-1 and TRBJ2-2; a weak D match, TRBD2 (5 bases). V was cut by 0 bases and J by 7 bases, with 9 bases left in between. The CDR3 has 14 amino acids. The germline V gene has CDR1 MNHNS and CDR2 SASEGT. The DNA of the CDR3 is TGTGCCAGCAGTGAAGCAGAGGGTAGCGGGGAGCTGTTTTTT. The encoded protein is CASSEAEGSGELFF.

V is TRBV3-1 and J is TRBJ2-2; 8 positions agree with TRBD1. V shed 4 bases and J 2 bases; nucleotides not matched to a gene: 12. Germline V CDR1 and CDR2: LGHDT, YNNKEL (reference sequence). The CDR3 spans 18 residues. DNA of the CDR3: TGTGCCAGCAGCCTCCTTTCGGCAGGGGGCTTTAACACCGGGGAGCTGTTTTTT. Amino acid sequence: CASSLLSAGGFNTGELFF.

In this sample, this clonotype turned up many times. The genes are TRBV19 and TRBJ1-6, with a tentative D call TRBD1 (6 bases). The CDR3 is 15 amino acids. The V and J ends lost 5 bases and 4 bases respectively, with 12 bases between them. Germline V gene sequence: CDR1 LNHDA, CDR2 SQIVND (reference sequence). The CDR3 loop is CASSETGKYNSPLHF. The CDR3 bases are TGTGCCAGTAGTGAAACAGGGAAGTATAATTCACCCCTCCACTTT.

This clonotype showed up many times. The gene calls are TRBV19 and TRBJ1-5; 7 bases align to TRBD1. CDR1 is LNHDA, CDR2 SQIVND, per germline (reference sequence). V lost 7 bases to trimming and J lost 7 bases; unmatched junction nucleotides: 4. The CDR3 contains 12 residues. The CDR3, as DNA: TGTGCCAGTACTCGGACAGGACAGCCCCAGCATTTT. Its protein product is CASTRTGQPQHF.